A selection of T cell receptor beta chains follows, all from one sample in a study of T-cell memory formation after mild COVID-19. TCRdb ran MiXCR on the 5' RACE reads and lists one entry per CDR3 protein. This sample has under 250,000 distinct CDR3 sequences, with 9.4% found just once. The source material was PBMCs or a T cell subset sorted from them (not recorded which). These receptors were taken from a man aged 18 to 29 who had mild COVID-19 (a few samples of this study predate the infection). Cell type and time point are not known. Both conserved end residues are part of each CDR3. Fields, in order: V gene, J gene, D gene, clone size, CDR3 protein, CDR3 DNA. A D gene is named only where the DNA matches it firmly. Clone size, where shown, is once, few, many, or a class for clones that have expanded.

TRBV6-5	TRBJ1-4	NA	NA	CASSYSRLNEKLFF	TGTGCCAGCAGTTACTCTCGACTGAATGAAAAACTGTTTTTT
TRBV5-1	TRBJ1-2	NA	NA	CASLGSDPNYGYTF	TGCGCCAGTCTAGGGTCGGACCCTAACTATGGCTACACCTTC
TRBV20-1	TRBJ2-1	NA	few	CSASRLTEQFF	TGCAGTGCTAGTCGGCTCACGGAGCAGTTCTTC
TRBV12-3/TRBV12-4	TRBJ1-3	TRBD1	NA	CASTGPGQDSSGNTIYF	TGTGCCAGCACCGGACCGGGACAGGATTCCTCTGGAAACACCATATATTTT
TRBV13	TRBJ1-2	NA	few	CASSLSMGNYGYTF	TGTGCCAGCAGCTTAAGTATGGGAAACTATGGCTACACCTTC
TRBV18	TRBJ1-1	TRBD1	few	CASSRTGGTEAFF	TGTGCCAGCTCGAGGACAGGCGGTACTGAAGCTTTCTTT
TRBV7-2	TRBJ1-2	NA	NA	CASSQDKGPYGYTF	TGTGCCAGCAGCCAGGACAAGGGTCCCTATGGCTACACCTTC
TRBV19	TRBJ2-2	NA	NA	CASSMNRFNTGELFF	TGTGCCAGTAGTATGAACAGATTTAACACCGGGGAGCTGTTTTTT
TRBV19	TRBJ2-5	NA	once	CASSRRGLGETQYF	TGTGCCAGTAGCCGCCGGGGCCTGGGGGAGACCCAGTACTTC
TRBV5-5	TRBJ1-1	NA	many	CASSLEGRKTEAFF	TGTGCCAGCAGCTTGGAGGGGAGGAAGACTGAAGCTTTCTTT
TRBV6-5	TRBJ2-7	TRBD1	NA	CASSYGAAGGYEQYF	TGTGCCAGCAGTTACGGGGCGGCAGGGGGCTACGAGCAGTACTTC
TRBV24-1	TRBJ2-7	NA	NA	CATSWGAKLFYEQYF	TGTGCCACCTCGTGGGGGGCCAAACTCTTCTACGAGCAGTACTTC
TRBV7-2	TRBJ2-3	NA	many	CASSLEGEDTQYF	TGTGCCAGCAGCTTAGAAGGGGAGGATACGCAGTATTTT
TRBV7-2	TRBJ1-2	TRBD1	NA	CASIGGTGHYGYTF	TGTGCCAGCATAGGGGGGACAGGGCACTATGGCTACACCTTC
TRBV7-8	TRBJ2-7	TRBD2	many	CASSASGLAGADEQYF	TGTGCCAGCAGCGCAAGCGGACTAGCGGGGGCAGACGAGCAGTACTTC
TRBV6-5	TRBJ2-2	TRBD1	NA	CASSRGTGANTGELFF	TGTGCCAGCAGCCGTGGGACAGGGGCGAACACCGGGGAGCTGTTTTTT
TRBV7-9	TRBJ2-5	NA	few	CASSLTGTYQETQYF	TGTGCCAGCAGCTTAACAGGGACGTACCAAGAGACCCAGTACTTC
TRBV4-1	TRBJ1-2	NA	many	CASSQSSLDGLYGYTF	TGCGCCAGCAGCCAGAGCTCGTTGGACGGATTATATGGCTACACCTTC
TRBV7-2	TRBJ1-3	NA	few	CASSRSSGAGNTIYF	TGTGCCAGCAGTCGTAGCTCGGGGGCGGGAAACACCATATATTTT
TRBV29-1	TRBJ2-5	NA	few	CSVDTRTLALGTQYF	TGCAGCGTTGATACTCGAACACTGGCCCTTGGGACCCAGTACTTC
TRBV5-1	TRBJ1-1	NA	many	CASTLRQGANTEAFF	TGCGCCAGCACCCTCCGCCAAGGGGCCAACACTGAAGCTTTCTTT
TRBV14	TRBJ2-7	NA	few	CASSQGRNPRTTYEQYF	TGTGCCAGCAGCCAAGGCCGAAACCCTAGGACAACCTACGAGCAGTACTTC
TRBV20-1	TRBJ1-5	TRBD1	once	CSAAGTGGWPQHF	TGCAGTGCAGCCGGGACAGGGGGGTGGCCCCAGCATTTT
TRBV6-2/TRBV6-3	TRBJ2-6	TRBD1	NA	CASRDRPYSGANVLTF	TGTGCCAGCAGGGACAGGCCATACTCTGGGGCCAACGTCCTGACTTTC
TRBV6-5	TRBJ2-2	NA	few	CASSYSGGYTGELFF	TGTGCCAGCAGTTACTCGGGGGGTTACACCGGGGAGCTGTTTTTT
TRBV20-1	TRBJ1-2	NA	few	CSARDPQGSYGYTF	TGCAGTGCTAGAGACCCGCAGGGGTCCTATGGCTACACCTTC
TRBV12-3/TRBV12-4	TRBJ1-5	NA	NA	CASSAGYGSYSNQPQHF	TGTGCCAGCAGTGCAGGGTACGGATCTTATAGCAATCAGCCCCAGCATTTT
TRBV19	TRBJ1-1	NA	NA	CASSIDRRGTEAFF	TGTGCCAGTAGTATAGATCGCAGGGGCACTGAAGCTTTCTTT
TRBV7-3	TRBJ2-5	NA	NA	CASSFSPQYF	TGTGCCAGCAGCTTTAGCCCCCAGTACTTC
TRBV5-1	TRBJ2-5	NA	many	CASSRGGGEETQYF	TGCGCCAGCAGCCGAGGGGGAGGAGAGGAGACCCAGTACTTC
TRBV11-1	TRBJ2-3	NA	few	CASSFRGGVDTQYF	TGTGCCAGCAGCTTCCGGGGAGGCGTGGATACGCAGTATTTT
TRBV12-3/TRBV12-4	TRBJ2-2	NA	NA	CASSLVGHKSGELFF	TGTGCCAGCAGTTTGGTTGGACACAAGTCCGGGGAGCTGTTTTTT
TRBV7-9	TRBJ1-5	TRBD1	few	CASSLEGTGGRSQHF	TGTGCCAGCAGCTTAGAAGGGACAGGGGGAAGGTCCCAGCATTTT
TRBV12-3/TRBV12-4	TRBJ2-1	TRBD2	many	CASSFYGLGNEQFF	TGTGCCAGCAGTTTTTATGGACTAGGGAATGAGCAGTTCTTC
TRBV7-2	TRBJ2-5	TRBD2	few	CASSSPAGGQETQYF	TGTGCCAGCAGCTCCCCCGCGGGGGGGCAGGAGACCCAGTACTTC
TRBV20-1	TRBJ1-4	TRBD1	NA	CSAGTVSTNEKLFF	TGCAGTGCTGGGACAGTATCAACTAATGAAAAACTGTTTTTT
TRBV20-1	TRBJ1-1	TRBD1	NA	CSAAGTGAGRTEAFF	TGCAGTGCCGCGGGGACAGGGGCAGGACGGACTGAAGCTTTCTTT
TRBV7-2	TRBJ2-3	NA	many	CASRTARGGTQYF	TGTGCCAGCAGGACGGCCCGTGGAGGCACGCAGTATTTT
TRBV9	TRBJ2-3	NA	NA	CASSVLDSGQYF	TGTGCCAGCAGCGTCCTGGACAGTGGGCAGTATTTT
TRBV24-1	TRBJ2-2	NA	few	CATSEVPGVSTGELFF	TGTGCCACCAGTGAGGTTCCGGGGGTGAGCACCGGGGAGCTGTTTTTT
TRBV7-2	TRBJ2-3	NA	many	CAASGASVTDTQYF	TGTGCCGCCAGCGGTGCTAGCGTCACAGATACGCAGTATTTT
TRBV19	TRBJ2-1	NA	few	CASSPGWSTTYNEQFF	TGTGCCAGTAGTCCCGGCTGGAGCACCACCTACAATGAGCAGTTCTTC
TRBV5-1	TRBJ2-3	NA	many	CASRSPGGLGTQYF	TGCGCCAGCAGGAGTCCCGGGGGCTTGGGTACGCAGTATTTT
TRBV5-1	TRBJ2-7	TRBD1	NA	CASSTGTGVRYEQYF	TGCGCCAGCAGCACCGGGACAGGGGTCAGGTACGAGCAGTACTTC
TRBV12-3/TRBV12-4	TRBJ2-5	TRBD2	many	CASSPGGALETQYF	TGTGCCAGCAGCCCCGGGGGGGCTCTGGAGACCCAGTACTTC
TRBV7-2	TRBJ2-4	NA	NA	CASSLVPQGNIQYF	TGTGCCAGCAGCTTAGTCCCGCAGGGAAACATTCAGTACTTC
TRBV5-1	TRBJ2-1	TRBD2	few	CASSLVSSGGSSYNEQFF	TGCGCCAGCAGCTTGGTGTCTAGCGGGGGGAGCTCCTACAATGAGCAGTTCTTC
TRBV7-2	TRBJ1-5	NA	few	CASSLRGEPQHF	TGTGCCAGCAGCTTAAGGGGTGAGCCCCAGCATTTT
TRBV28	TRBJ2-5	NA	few	CASRPQGQETQYF	TGTGCCAGCAGGCCCCAGGGCCAAGAGACCCAGTACTTC
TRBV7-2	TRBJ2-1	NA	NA	CASSLSSGIYNEQFF	TGTGCCAGCAGCTTAAGCTCTGGCATCTACAATGAGCAGTTCTTC
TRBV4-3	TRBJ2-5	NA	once	CASSPSWEETQYF	TGCGCCAGCAGCCCCTCTTGGGAAGAGACCCAGTACTTC
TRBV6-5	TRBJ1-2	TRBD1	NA	CASVRAGGLSNYGYTF	TGTGCCTCCGTCAGGGCAGGGGGACTATCAAACTATGGCTACACCTTC
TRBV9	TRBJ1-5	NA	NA	CASSAGGFSNQPQHF	TGTGCCAGCAGCGCAGGAGGGTTTAGCAATCAGCCCCAGCATTTT
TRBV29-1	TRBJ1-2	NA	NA	CSVGGGGNYGYTF	TGCAGCGTTGGAGGGGGGGGAAACTATGGCTACACCTTC